This entry is about one T cell receptor beta chain. Antigen unknown. This sample is part of a study of cytomegalovirus exposure and HLA in healthy donors. Study results and limitations: Several of the most significant clusters appeared linked to common viral pathogens, based on a later analysis.

Primers for the PCR totalled 60 Vbeta and 13 Jbeta. Assay: immunoSEQ multiplex PCR; the TCRdb copy retains only in-frame clones and omits some. The sample has fewer than 200,000 clones, 80% seen once. The sequence was obtained from a man aged 40-49 years in good health and CMV-seronegative. Material for sequencing was PBMCs.

DNA for the CDR3: TGCGCCAGCAGCTTGGCGTTTGGGGCTTTTTCGCTGAGCTATGGCTACACCTTC. This translates into CASSLAFGAFSLSYGYTF. The chain recombines TRBV5-1 with TRBJ1-2, with D maybe TRBD1 (5 bases). The CDR3 sequence is 18 residues long. Germline V gene lookup returns CDR1 SGHRS and CDR2 YFSETQ. Trimming cost V 0 bases and J 4 bases, with 22 bases left between them.